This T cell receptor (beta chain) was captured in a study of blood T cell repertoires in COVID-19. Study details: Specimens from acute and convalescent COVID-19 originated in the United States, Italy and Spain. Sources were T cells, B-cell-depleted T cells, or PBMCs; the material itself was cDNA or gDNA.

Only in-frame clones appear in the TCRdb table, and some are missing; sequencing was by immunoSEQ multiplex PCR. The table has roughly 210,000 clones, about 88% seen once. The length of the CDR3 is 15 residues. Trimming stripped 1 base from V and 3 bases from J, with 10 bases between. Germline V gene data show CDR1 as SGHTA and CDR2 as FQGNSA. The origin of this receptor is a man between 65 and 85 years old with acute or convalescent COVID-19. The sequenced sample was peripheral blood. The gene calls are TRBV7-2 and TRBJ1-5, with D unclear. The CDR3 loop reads CASSLGGKDNQPQHF. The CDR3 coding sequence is TGTGCCAGCAGCTTAGGTGGCAAAGACAATCAGCCCCAGCATTTT.